Listed below are T cell receptor beta chains from one sample, sequenced in a study of T-cell memory formation after mild COVID-19. TCRdb passed the 5' RACE reads through MiXCR, listing each CDR3 protein once. The repertoire holds roughly 200,000 distinct CDR3 sequences, with 7.5% to 10% as singletons. What was sequenced was PBMCs or a T cell subset sorted from them (not recorded which). All receptors come from a man between 18 and 35 years old who had mild COVID-19 (a few samples of this study predate the infection). Cell type and time point are not known. CDR3s include the opening cysteine and the closing phenylalanine or tryptophan. Fields, in order: CDR3 DNA, CDR3 protein, J gene, clone size, D gene, CDR3 length, V gene. The D gene is left open where the match is weak. Clone size, where shown, is once, few, many, or a class for clones that have expanded.

CDR3 DNA: TGCAGTGCCCCGGACAGGGCCGGTCAGCCCCAGCATTTT
CDR3 protein: CSAPDRAGQPQHF
J gene: TRBJ1-5
clone size: few
D gene: TRBD1
CDR3 length: 13
V gene: TRBV20-1

CDR3 DNA: TGCGCCAGCAGCTTGTCGGGGTCCGATTCACCCCTCCACTTT
CDR3 protein: CASSLSGSDSPLHF
J gene: TRBJ1-6
clone size: -
D gene: -
CDR3 length: 14
V gene: TRBV5-1

CDR3 DNA: TGTGCCAGCAGTGACCAACAGGGAAGTGAAAAACTGTTTTTT
CDR3 protein: CASSDQQGSEKLFF
J gene: TRBJ1-4
clone size: -
D gene: -
CDR3 length: 14
V gene: TRBV25-1

CDR3 DNA: TGTGCCAGCATGGCTATCGTCGGGACACAGGTTGCTCCCCTCCACTTT
CDR3 protein: CASMAIVGTQVAPLHF
J gene: TRBJ1-6
clone size: once
D gene: -
CDR3 length: 16
V gene: TRBV7-8

CDR3 DNA: TGTGCCAGCTCACCGGAAGGCGACTCGCAGGTTACGCAGTATTTT
CDR3 protein: CASSPEGDSQVTQYF
J gene: TRBJ2-3
clone size: few
D gene: -
CDR3 length: 15
V gene: TRBV18

CDR3 DNA: TGTGCCAGCAGCCCGGACTCACACAATGAGCAGTTCTTC
CDR3 protein: CASSPDSHNEQFF
J gene: TRBJ2-1
clone size: -
D gene: -
CDR3 length: 13
V gene: TRBV7-8

CDR3 DNA: TGCGCCAGCAGTGGGCCCGGGGCTAGCACAGATACGCAGTATTTT
CDR3 protein: CASSGPGASTDTQYF
J gene: TRBJ2-3
clone size: few
D gene: -
CDR3 length: 15
V gene: TRBV5-1

CDR3 DNA: TGTGCCAGCAGCTTCACAGGAAGGGACGGCGAGCAGTACTTC
CDR3 protein: CASSFTGRDGEQYF
J gene: TRBJ2-7
clone size: -
D gene: -
CDR3 length: 14
V gene: TRBV5-6

CDR3 DNA: TGTGCCAGTAGTGTGCAGTCGCGTTCGGACAATGAGCAGTTCTTC
CDR3 protein: CASSVQSRSDNEQFF
J gene: TRBJ2-1
clone size: many
D gene: -
CDR3 length: 15
V gene: TRBV19

CDR3 DNA: TGTGCCAGCCAGGGGAACTATGGCTACACCTTC
CDR3 protein: CASQGNYGYTF
J gene: TRBJ1-2
clone size: few
D gene: -
CDR3 length: 11
V gene: TRBV6-2/TRBV6-3

CDR3 DNA: TGTGCCAGTGAGTGGAGGGTAGGGGAGCAGTACTTC
CDR3 protein: CASEWRVGEQYF
J gene: TRBJ2-7
clone size: -
D gene: -
CDR3 length: 12
V gene: TRBV25-1

CDR3 DNA: TGCGCCAGCAGCTGGACGCTAGCGGGGGGGGCCTACGAGCAGTACTTC
CDR3 protein: CASSWTLAGGAYEQYF
J gene: TRBJ2-7
clone size: few
D gene: TRBD2
CDR3 length: 16
V gene: TRBV5-1

CDR3 DNA: TGTGCCAGCTCACCCTCTTTCGGGGACTCTGGAACGCAGTATTTT
CDR3 protein: CASSPSFGDSGTQYF
J gene: TRBJ2-3
clone size: few
D gene: -
CDR3 length: 15
V gene: TRBV18

CDR3 DNA: TGTGCCAGCAGCCCAACCCGGGGGGGCCAATACAATGAGCAGTTCTTC
CDR3 protein: CASSPTRGGQYNEQFF
J gene: TRBJ2-1
clone size: -
D gene: TRBD2
CDR3 length: 16
V gene: TRBV3-1

CDR3 DNA: TGTGCCAGCAGCCCCGTTAGTAGCAACTACAATGAGCAGTTCTTC
CDR3 protein: CASSPVSSNYNEQFF
J gene: TRBJ2-1
clone size: -
D gene: -
CDR3 length: 15
V gene: TRBV7-3

CDR3 DNA: TGTGCCAGCAGTGAATACGGGGGGGGAGAAAGTACAGATACGCAGTATTTT
CDR3 protein: CASSEYGGGESTDTQYF
J gene: TRBJ2-3
clone size: -
D gene: TRBD2
CDR3 length: 17
V gene: TRBV2

CDR3 DNA: TGTGCCACCAGTGATTTTGGTGAGGGGCTTTACAATGAGCAGTTCTTC
CDR3 protein: CATSDFGEGLYNEQFF
J gene: TRBJ2-1
clone size: few
D gene: -
CDR3 length: 16
V gene: TRBV24-1

CDR3 DNA: TGTGCCATCCAAGATAGCAATCAGCCCCAGCATTTT
CDR3 protein: CAIQDSNQPQHF
J gene: TRBJ1-5
clone size: few
D gene: -
CDR3 length: 12
V gene: TRBV10-3

CDR3 DNA: TGTGCCAGCAGTCCCATGGGCTCTCAAGGCTACACCTTC
CDR3 protein: CASSPMGSQGYTF
J gene: TRBJ1-2
clone size: -
D gene: -
CDR3 length: 13
V gene: TRBV12-3/TRBV12-4

CDR3 DNA: TGTGCCAGCAGTCCGGACAGGGTCACCGGGGAGCTGTTTTTT
CDR3 protein: CASSPDRVTGELFF
J gene: TRBJ2-2
clone size: -
D gene: TRBD1
CDR3 length: 14
V gene: TRBV5-4

CDR3 DNA: TGTGCCAGCAGCTTAAGGCGGGGGGGCGCAGATACGCAGTATTTT
CDR3 protein: CASSLRRGGADTQYF
J gene: TRBJ2-3
clone size: few
D gene: TRBD2
CDR3 length: 15
V gene: TRBV7-3

CDR3 DNA: TGCGCCAGCAGCCAACCCGAAAAACTGTTTTTT
CDR3 protein: CASSQPEKLFF
J gene: TRBJ1-4
clone size: few
D gene: -
CDR3 length: 11
V gene: TRBV4-1

CDR3 DNA: TGCGCCAGCAGCCAGCCTCTGCGGGGGGGCAGAAATACGCAGTATTTT
CDR3 protein: CASSQPLRGGRNTQYF
J gene: TRBJ2-3
clone size: -
D gene: TRBD2
CDR3 length: 16
V gene: TRBV4-1

CDR3 DNA: TGTGCCAGCACCACCTGGACAATCCAGTACTTC
CDR3 protein: CASTTWTIQYF
J gene: TRBJ2-5
clone size: -
D gene: -
CDR3 length: 11
V gene: TRBV11-2

CDR3 DNA: TGCAGTGCTAGAGCGGGGGCAGGGAACACTGAAGCTTTCTTT
CDR3 protein: CSARAGAGNTEAFF
J gene: TRBJ1-1
clone size: -
D gene: -
CDR3 length: 14
V gene: TRBV20-1

CDR3 DNA: TGTGCCAGCAGCTCCGGGACAGTTTCCGGGGAGCTGTTTTTT
CDR3 protein: CASSSGTVSGELFF
J gene: TRBJ2-2
clone size: -
D gene: TRBD1
CDR3 length: 14
V gene: TRBV5-4

CDR3 DNA: TGCGCCAGCAGCGGCCACAGTGAAGCTTTCTTT
CDR3 protein: CASSGHSEAFF
J gene: TRBJ1-1
clone size: -
D gene: -
CDR3 length: 11
V gene: TRBV5-1

CDR3 DNA: TGCGCCAGCAGCCAAGATGGCGCGGCCTCCCCAGATACGCAGTATTTT
CDR3 protein: CASSQDGAASPDTQYF
J gene: TRBJ2-3
clone size: -
D gene: -
CDR3 length: 16
V gene: TRBV4-3

CDR3 DNA: TGTGCCTCAACGACCCGGGACAGGGGGAATTCACCCCTCCACTTT
CDR3 protein: CASTTRDRGNSPLHF
J gene: TRBJ1-6
clone size: few
D gene: TRBD1
CDR3 length: 15
V gene: TRBV12-3/TRBV12-4

CDR3 DNA: TGTGCCAGCAGCCGTAGGGAGGGTTCGAGAGAGACCCAGTACTTC
CDR3 protein: CASSRREGSRETQYF
J gene: TRBJ2-5
clone size: many
D gene: TRBD2
CDR3 length: 15
V gene: TRBV7-3

CDR3 DNA: TGCGCCAGCAGCCAAGTTTTGACAGGGGCCAACTATGGCTACACCTTC
CDR3 protein: CASSQVLTGANYGYTF
J gene: TRBJ1-2
clone size: -
D gene: TRBD1
CDR3 length: 16
V gene: TRBV4-3

CDR3 DNA: TGTGCCAGCAGCCGCCACGAGGGGCGGTCGGACACTGAAGCTTTCTTT
CDR3 protein: CASSRHEGRSDTEAFF
J gene: TRBJ1-1
clone size: few
D gene: -
CDR3 length: 16
V gene: TRBV3-1

CDR3 DNA: TGCGCCAGCAGCGGAGGGAACTATGGCTACACCTTC
CDR3 protein: CASSGGNYGYTF
J gene: TRBJ1-2
clone size: few
D gene: -
CDR3 length: 12
V gene: TRBV5-1

CDR3 DNA: TGTGCCACCCGCGGACAGGTCCTCTATGGCTACACCTTC
CDR3 protein: CATRGQVLYGYTF
J gene: TRBJ1-2
clone size: few
D gene: TRBD1
CDR3 length: 13
V gene: TRBV19

CDR3 DNA: TGTGCCAGCAGCTCGACTAGCGGGGGCCCTAGCACAGATACGCAGTATTTT
CDR3 protein: CASSSTSGGPSTDTQYF
J gene: TRBJ2-3
clone size: many
D gene: TRBD2
CDR3 length: 17
V gene: TRBV5-4

CDR3 DNA: TGCAGTGCTAGACCGGGACAGGTGGGCGAAAAACTGTTTTTT
CDR3 protein: CSARPGQVGEKLFF
J gene: TRBJ1-4
clone size: few
D gene: TRBD1
CDR3 length: 14
V gene: TRBV20-1

CDR3 DNA: TGTGCCAGCAGTGGCGGGGTTGACCCAGATACGCAGTATTTT
CDR3 protein: CASSGGVDPDTQYF
J gene: TRBJ2-3
clone size: few
D gene: -
CDR3 length: 14
V gene: TRBV12-3/TRBV12-4

CDR3 DNA: TGTGCCATCAGTGGGGACACACAAAGGAACACCGGGGAGCTGTTTTTT
CDR3 protein: CAISGDTQRNTGELFF
J gene: TRBJ2-2
clone size: few
D gene: -
CDR3 length: 16
V gene: TRBV10-3

CDR3 DNA: TGCGCCAGCAGCCAAGATCCCTCCCGGGCCATCACCACCGGGGAGCTGTTTTTT
CDR3 protein: CASSQDPSRAITTGELFF
J gene: TRBJ2-2
clone size: -
D gene: -
CDR3 length: 18
V gene: TRBV4-1

CDR3 DNA: TGTGCCAGCAGTTACACGCTTTCGGGACAGATCTACGAGCAGTACTTC
CDR3 protein: CASSYTLSGQIYEQYF
J gene: TRBJ2-7
clone size: -
D gene: TRBD1
CDR3 length: 16
V gene: TRBV6-6

CDR3 DNA: TGTGCCAGCAGCCCCAGCCCGCAAACTGGAAACACCATATATTTT
CDR3 protein: CASSPSPQTGNTIYF
J gene: TRBJ1-3
clone size: few
D gene: -
CDR3 length: 15
V gene: TRBV9

CDR3 DNA: TGCGCCAGCAGCTTGGATGGGCCTGGCTATGGCTACACCTTC
CDR3 protein: CASSLDGPGYGYTF
J gene: TRBJ1-2
clone size: few
D gene: -
CDR3 length: 14
V gene: TRBV5-1

CDR3 DNA: TGTGCCAGCAGCTTAGTAACGTCAGGGGCGGATGGCTACACCTTC
CDR3 protein: CASSLVTSGADGYTF
J gene: TRBJ1-2
clone size: few
D gene: -
CDR3 length: 15
V gene: TRBV7-2

CDR3 DNA: TGCGCCAGCTGGGACAGCACAGATACGCAGTATTTT
CDR3 protein: CASWDSTDTQYF
J gene: TRBJ2-3
clone size: many
D gene: -
CDR3 length: 12
V gene: TRBV23-1

CDR3 DNA: TGTGCCATCAGTGAGTCTTTGACAGCAACTAATGAAAAACTGTTTTTT
CDR3 protein: CAISESLTATNEKLFF
J gene: TRBJ1-4
clone size: -
D gene: -
CDR3 length: 16
V gene: TRBV10-3

CDR3 DNA: TGCAGTGCCTCGGGACTAGCGGGGGGAAGCACAGATACGCAGTATTTT
CDR3 protein: CSASGLAGGSTDTQYF
J gene: TRBJ2-3
clone size: few
D gene: TRBD2
CDR3 length: 16
V gene: TRBV20-1

CDR3 DNA: TGCAGTGCCCTAGCGGGGGGTTTGAATGAGCAGTTCTTC
CDR3 protein: CSALAGGLNEQFF
J gene: TRBJ2-1
clone size: many
D gene: TRBD2
CDR3 length: 13
V gene: TRBV20-1

CDR3 DNA: TGTGCCAGTAGAGCCCCGGGACAGAACTATGGCTACACCTTC
CDR3 protein: CASRAPGQNYGYTF
J gene: TRBJ1-2
clone size: many
D gene: TRBD1
CDR3 length: 14
V gene: TRBV19

CDR3 DNA: TGTGCCAGCTCACCACAGGCGAGCTCCTATAATTCACCCCTCCACTTT
CDR3 protein: CASSPQASSYNSPLHF
J gene: TRBJ1-6
clone size: few
D gene: -
CDR3 length: 16
V gene: TRBV18

CDR3 DNA: TGTGCCAGCTCACCGCCCGGGACAGGGTCCTATGGCTACACCTTC
CDR3 protein: CASSPPGTGSYGYTF
J gene: TRBJ1-2
clone size: few
D gene: TRBD1
CDR3 length: 15
V gene: TRBV18

CDR3 DNA: TGTGCCAGCAGCTTTAGGACAGGGGGCCACGGGGAGCTGTTTTTT
CDR3 protein: CASSFRTGGHGELFF
J gene: TRBJ2-2
clone size: -
D gene: TRBD1
CDR3 length: 15
V gene: TRBV7-9

CDR3 DNA: TGTGCCAGCAGTCCCCAGGGGGCATTAGGGGATACGCAGTATTTT
CDR3 protein: CASSPQGALGDTQYF
J gene: TRBJ2-3
clone size: many
D gene: TRBD1
CDR3 length: 15
V gene: TRBV12-3/TRBV12-4

CDR3 DNA: TGCGCCAGCAGTGACGGGGGCGCCGGCAATCAGCCCCAGCATTTT
CDR3 protein: CASSDGGAGNQPQHF
J gene: TRBJ1-5
clone size: few
D gene: -
CDR3 length: 15
V gene: TRBV10-1

CDR3 DNA: TGTGCCACGGAACTAGCGGGGGTGAACGGGGCCCAGTACTTC
CDR3 protein: CATELAGVNGAQYF
J gene: TRBJ2-5
clone size: -
D gene: TRBD2
CDR3 length: 14
V gene: TRBV6-2/TRBV6-3